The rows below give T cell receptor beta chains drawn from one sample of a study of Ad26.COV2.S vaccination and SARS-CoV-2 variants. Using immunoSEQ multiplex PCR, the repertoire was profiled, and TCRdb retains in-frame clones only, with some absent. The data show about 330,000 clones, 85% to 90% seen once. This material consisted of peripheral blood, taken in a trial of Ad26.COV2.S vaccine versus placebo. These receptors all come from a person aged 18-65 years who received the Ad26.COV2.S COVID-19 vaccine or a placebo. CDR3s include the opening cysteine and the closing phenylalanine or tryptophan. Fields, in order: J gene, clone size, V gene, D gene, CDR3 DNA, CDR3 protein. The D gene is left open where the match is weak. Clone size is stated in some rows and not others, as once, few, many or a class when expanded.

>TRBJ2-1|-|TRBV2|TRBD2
TGTGCCAGCAGCCCCCTAGCGGGGTTGATATATGGGCAGTTCTTC
CASSPLAGLIYGQFF
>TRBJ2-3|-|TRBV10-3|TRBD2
TGTGCCATCAGTGTTCCGACTAGCGGTAACACAGATACGCAGTATTTT
CAISVPTSGNTDTQYF
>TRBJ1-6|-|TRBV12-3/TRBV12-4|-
TGTGCCAGCAGTTTCGCTAATTCAGCCCTCCACTTT
CASSFANSALHF
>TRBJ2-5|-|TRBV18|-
TGTGCCAGCTCACTTCAAGAGACCCAGTACTTC
CASSLQETQYF
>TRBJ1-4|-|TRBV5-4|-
TGTGCCAGCAGCTTGGAGGGGCCTAATGAAAAACTGTTTTTT
CASSLEGPNEKLFF
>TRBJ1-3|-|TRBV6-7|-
TGTGCCAGCAGTCTACCCTACTCTGGAAACACCATATATTTT
CASSLPYSGNTIYF
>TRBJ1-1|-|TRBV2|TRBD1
TGTGCCAGCAGCGGGACAGGGGGAATGAGCACTGAAGCTTTCTTT
CASSGTGGMSTEAFF
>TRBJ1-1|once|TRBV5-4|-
TGTGCCAGCAGCTTGGACCGACGGGTGAACACTGAAGCTTTCTTT
CASSLDRRVNTEAFF
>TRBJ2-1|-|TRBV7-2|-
TGTGCCAGCAGCTTAAGGTGGGATGCTTCCTACAATGAGCAGTTCTTC
CASSLRWDASYNEQFF
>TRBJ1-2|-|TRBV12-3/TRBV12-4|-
TGTGCCACTCGGGAAGCAGGGAACTATGGCTACACCTTC
CATREAGNYGYTF
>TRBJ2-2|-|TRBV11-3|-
TGTGCCAGCAGCCATAAAAACACCGGGGAGCTGTTTTTT
CASSHKNTGELFF
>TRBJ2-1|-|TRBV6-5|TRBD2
TGTGCCAGCAACTCCGGGACTAGCGGGATTAGTGAGCAGTTCTTC
CASNSGTSGISEQFF
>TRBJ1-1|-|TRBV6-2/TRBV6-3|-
TGTGCCAGCAGTTACTCGATAAACAGCATGAACACTGAAGCTTTCTTT
CASSYSINSMNTEAFF
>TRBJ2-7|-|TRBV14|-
TGTGCCAGCAGCCAAGATTTCGGGGCGACTGGGTCCGAGCAGTACTTC
CASSQDFGATGSEQYF
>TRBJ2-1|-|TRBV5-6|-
TGTGCCAGCAGCTTTCCGGGAGACAACAATGAGCAGTTCTTC
CASSFPGDNNEQFF
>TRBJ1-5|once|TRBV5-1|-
TGCGCCAGCAGCTTGGGACAGGCCAATCAGCCCCAGCATTTT
CASSLGQANQPQHF
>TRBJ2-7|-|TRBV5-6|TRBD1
TGTGCCAGCAGCTTGTACAGGGGCTACGAGCAGTACTTC
CASSLYRGYEQYF
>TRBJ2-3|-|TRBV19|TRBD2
TGTGCCAGCTCAGGCGGGAGGGTCACAGATACGCAGTATTTT
CASSGGRVTDTQYF
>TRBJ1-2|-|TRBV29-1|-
TGCAGCGTTGACTTGGGGTCCCCCTATGGCTACACCTTC
CSVDLGSPYGYTF
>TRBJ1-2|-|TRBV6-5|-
TGTGCCAGCAGTTACTCGAAGGGAAGCGGCTACACCTTC
CASSYSKGSGYTF
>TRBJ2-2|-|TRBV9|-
TGTGCCAGCAGCTCGGACTGGCCCAACACCGGGGAGCTGTTTTTT
CASSSDWPNTGELFF
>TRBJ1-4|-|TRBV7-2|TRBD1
TGTGCCAGCAGACCAGGACAGGGGTTTGCAACTAATGAAAAACTGTTTTTT
CASRPGQGFATNEKLFF
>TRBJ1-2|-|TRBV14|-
TGTGCCAGCAGCCAAGAGTGGAGAACTAACTATGGCTACACCTTC
CASSQEWRTNYGYTF
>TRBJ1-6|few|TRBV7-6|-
TGTGCCAGCAGCCCCTCGGGCGGACGGAGCTCCTATAATTCACCCCTCCACTTT
CASSPSGGRSSYNSPLHF
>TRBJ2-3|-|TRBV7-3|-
TGTGCCAGCAGCCTCACTTACACAGATACGCAGTATTTT
CASSLTYTDTQYF
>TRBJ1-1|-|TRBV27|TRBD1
TGTGCCAGCAGTTTACAGGGGGTTAACACTGAAGCTTTCTTT
CASSLQGVNTEAFF
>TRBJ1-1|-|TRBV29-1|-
TGCAGCGTTGAGGGGAGAAGTTACTCCATGAACACTGAAGCTTTCTTT
CSVEGRSYSMNTEAFF